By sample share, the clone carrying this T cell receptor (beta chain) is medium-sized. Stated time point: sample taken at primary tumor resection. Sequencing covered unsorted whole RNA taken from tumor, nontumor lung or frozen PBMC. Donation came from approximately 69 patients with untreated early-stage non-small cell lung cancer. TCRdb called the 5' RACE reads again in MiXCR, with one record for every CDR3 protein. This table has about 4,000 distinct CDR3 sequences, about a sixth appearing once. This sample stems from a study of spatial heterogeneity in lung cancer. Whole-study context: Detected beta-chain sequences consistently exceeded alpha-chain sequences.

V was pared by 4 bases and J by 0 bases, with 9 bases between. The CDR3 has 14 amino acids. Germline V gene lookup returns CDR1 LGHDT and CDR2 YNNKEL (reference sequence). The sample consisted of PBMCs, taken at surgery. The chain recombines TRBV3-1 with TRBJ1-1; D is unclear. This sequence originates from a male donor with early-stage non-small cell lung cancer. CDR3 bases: TGTGCCAGCAGCCCCACCGGACTGAACACTGAAGCTTTCTTT. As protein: CASSPTGLNTEAFF.